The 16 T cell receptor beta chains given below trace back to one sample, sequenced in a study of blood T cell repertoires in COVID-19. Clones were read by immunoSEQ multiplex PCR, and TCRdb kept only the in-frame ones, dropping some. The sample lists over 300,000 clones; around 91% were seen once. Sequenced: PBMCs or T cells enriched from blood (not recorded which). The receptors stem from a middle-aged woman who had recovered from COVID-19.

The CDR3 reads CASSLPSGSYEQYF. DNA for the CDR3: TGTGCCAGCAGCTTGCCTAGCGGAAGCTACGAGCAGTACTTC. The rearrangement uses TRBV5-4 and TRBJ2-7, with 7 bases that match TRBD2. The CDR3 has 14 amino acids. Germline values: CDR1 SGHNT, CDR2 YYREEE (reference sequence). The junction had 4 bases not matched to a gene; V was cut back by 1 base and J by 3 bases.

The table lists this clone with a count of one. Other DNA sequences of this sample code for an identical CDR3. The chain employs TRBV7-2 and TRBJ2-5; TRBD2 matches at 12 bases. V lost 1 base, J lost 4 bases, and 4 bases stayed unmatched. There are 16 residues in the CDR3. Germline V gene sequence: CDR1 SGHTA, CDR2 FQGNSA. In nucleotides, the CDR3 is TGTGCCAGCAGCTTAGGCCTAGCGGGAGGGCTAGAGACCCAGTACTTC. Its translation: CASSLGLAGGLETQYF.

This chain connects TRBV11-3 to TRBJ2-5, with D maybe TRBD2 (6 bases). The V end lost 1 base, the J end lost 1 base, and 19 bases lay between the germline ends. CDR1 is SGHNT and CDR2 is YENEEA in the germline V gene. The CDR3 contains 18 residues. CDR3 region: CASSLAPWRGRVQETQYF. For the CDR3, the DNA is TGTGCCAGCAGCTTAGCCCCATGGCGGGGTAGGGTCCAAGAGACCCAGTACTTC.

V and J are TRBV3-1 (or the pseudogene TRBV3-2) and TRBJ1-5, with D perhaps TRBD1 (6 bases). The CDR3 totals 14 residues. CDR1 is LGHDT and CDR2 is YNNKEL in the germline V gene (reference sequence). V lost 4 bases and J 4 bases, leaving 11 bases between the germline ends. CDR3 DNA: TGTGCCAGCAGCCTAGGGACAATAAATCAGCCCCAGCATTTT. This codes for CASSLGTINQPQHF.

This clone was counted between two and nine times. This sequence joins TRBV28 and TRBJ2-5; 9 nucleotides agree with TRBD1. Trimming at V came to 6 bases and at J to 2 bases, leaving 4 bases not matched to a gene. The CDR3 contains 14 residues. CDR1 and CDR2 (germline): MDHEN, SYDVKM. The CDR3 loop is CASRRTGAQETQYF. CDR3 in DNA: TGTGCCAGCAGACGGACAGGGGCACAAGAGACCCAGTACTTC.

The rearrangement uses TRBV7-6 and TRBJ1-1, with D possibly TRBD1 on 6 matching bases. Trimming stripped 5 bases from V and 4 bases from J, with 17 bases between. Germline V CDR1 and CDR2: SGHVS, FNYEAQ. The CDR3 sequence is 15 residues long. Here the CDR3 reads CASSPRQGLGTEAFF. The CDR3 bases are TGTGCCAGCAGCCCTAGGCAGGGGCTGGGCACTGAAGCTTTCTTT. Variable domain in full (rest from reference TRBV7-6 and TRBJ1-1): GAGVSQSPRYKVTKRGQDVALRCDPISGHVSLYWYRQALGQGPEFLTYFNYEAQQDKSGLPNDRFSAERPEGSISTLTIQRTEQRDSAMYRCASSPRQGLGTEAFFGQGTRLTVV.

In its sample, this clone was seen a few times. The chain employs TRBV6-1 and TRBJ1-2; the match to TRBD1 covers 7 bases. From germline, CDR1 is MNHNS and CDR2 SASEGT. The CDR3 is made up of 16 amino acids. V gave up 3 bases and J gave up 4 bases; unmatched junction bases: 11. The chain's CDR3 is CASSEALGQAIYGYTF. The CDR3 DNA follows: TGTGCCAGCAGTGAGGCCCTTGGACAGGCTATCTATGGCTACACCTTC.

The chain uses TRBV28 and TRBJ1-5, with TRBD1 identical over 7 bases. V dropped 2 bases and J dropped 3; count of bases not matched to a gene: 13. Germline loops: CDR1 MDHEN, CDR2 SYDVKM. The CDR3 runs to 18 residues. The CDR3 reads CASSLRGRQGWNNQPQHF. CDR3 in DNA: TGTGCCAGCAGTTTACGGGGCCGACAGGGATGGAACAATCAGCCCCAGCATTTT. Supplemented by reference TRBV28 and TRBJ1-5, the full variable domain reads DVKVTQSSRYLVKRTGEKVFLECVQDMDHENMFWYRQDPGLGLRLIYFSYDVKMKEKGDIPEGYSVSREKKERFSLILESASTNQTSMYLCASSLRGRQGWNNQPQHFGDGTRLSIL.

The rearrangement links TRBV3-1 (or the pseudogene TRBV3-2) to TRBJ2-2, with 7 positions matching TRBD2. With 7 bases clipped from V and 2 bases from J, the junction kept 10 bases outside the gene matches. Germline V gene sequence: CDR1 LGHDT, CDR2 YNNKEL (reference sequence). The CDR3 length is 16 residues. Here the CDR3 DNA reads TGTGCCAGCACTCGGGGGGTGGGACCAAACACCGGGGAGCTGTTTTTT. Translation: CASTRGVGPNTGELFF.

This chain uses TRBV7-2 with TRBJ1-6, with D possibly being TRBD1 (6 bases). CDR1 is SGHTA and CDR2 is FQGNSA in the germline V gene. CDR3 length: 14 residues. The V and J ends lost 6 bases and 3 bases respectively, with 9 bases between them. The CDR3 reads CASSLDSYNSPLHF. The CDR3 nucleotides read TGTGCCAGCAGTTTGGACAGCTATAATTCACCCCTCCACTTT.

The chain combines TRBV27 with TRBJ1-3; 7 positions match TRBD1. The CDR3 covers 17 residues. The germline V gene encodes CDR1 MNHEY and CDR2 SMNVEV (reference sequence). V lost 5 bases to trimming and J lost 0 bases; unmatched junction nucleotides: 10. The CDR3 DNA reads TGTGCCAGCAGTCCTGAATCCGGGACAGCCTCTGGAAACACCATATATTTT. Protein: CASSPESGTASGNTIYF.

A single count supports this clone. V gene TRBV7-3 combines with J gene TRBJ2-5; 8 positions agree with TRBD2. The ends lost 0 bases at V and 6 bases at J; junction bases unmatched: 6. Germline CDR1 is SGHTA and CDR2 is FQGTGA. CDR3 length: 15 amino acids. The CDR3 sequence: CASSLTFAGGQTQYF. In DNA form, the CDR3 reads TGTGCCAGCAGCTTAACGTTTGCGGGAGGTCAGACCCAGTACTTC. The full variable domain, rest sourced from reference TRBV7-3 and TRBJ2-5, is GAGVSQTPSNKVTEKGKYVELRCDPISGHTALYWYRQSLGQGPEFLIYFQGTGAADDSGLPNDRFFAVRPEGSVSTLKIQRTERGDSAVYLCASSLTFAGGQTQYFGPGTRLLVL.

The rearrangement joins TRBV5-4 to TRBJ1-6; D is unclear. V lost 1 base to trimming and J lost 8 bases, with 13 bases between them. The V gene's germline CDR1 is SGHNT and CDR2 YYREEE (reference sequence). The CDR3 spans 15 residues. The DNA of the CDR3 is TGTGCCAGCAGCTTGCCCGGGTCGGCCCATTCACCCCTCCACTTT. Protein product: CASSLPGSAHSPLHF.

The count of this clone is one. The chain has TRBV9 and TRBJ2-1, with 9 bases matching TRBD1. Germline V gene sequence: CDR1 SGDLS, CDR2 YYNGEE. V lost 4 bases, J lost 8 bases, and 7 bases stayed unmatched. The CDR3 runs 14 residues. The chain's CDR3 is CASSPGTGTHEQFF. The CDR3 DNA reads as TGTGCCAGCAGCCCCGGGACAGGGACCCATGAGCAGTTCTTC.

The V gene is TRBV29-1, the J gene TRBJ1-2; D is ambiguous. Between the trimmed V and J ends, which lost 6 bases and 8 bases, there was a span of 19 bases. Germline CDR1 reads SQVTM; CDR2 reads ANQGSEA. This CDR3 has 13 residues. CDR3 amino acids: CSVTKPGGGGYTF. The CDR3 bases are TGCAGCGTCACTAAACCGGGAGGAGGAGGCTACACCTTC. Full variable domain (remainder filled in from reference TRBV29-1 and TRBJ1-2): SAVISQKPSRDICQRGTSLTIQCQVDSQVTMMFWYRQQPGQSLTLIATANQGSEATYESGFVIDKFPISRPNLTFSTLTVSNMSPEDSSIYLCSVTKPGGGGYTFGSGTRLTVV.

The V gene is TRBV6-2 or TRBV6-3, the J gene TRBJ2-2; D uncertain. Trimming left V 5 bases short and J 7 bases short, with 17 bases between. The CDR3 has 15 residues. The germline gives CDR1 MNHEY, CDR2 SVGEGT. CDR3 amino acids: CASSPETMDGGELFF. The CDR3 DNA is TGTGCCAGCAGTCCCGAGACAATGGATGGCGGGGAGCTGTTTTTT.